This T cell receptor (beta chain) was documented in a study of cytomegalovirus exposure and HLA in healthy donors. Study-level points and caveats: Donors belonging to an Asian-associated ancestry cluster reportedly showed fewer N-insertions in productive TCRs than the 666-donor mean, according to what a later analysis found. The study labeled 164 TCR beta chains cytomegalovirus-associated.

Primers for the PCR totalled 60 Vbeta and 13 Jbeta. The assay was immunoSEQ multiplex PCR, and TCRdb's table has in-frame clones only and misses some. This table holds 75,000 to 80,000 clones. Details on this clone: The antigen remains unidentified.

The germline gives CDR1 LNHDA, CDR2 SQIVND (reference sequence). Deletions cut 5 bases from V and 8 bases from J, with 19 bases between. The CDR3 length is 14 residues. The sequenced material came from PBMCs. This chain connects TRBV19 to TRBJ2-7; possibly TRBD1 for D (5 bases). The receptor comes from a man between 18 and 29 years old in good health and CMV-seropositive. The CDR3, as DNA: TGTGCCAGTAGTGACCAGGGCCCCGTCGGAAAGCAGTACTTC. It encodes CASSDQGPVGKQYF.